Shown below are 15 T cell receptor beta chains from a single sample sequenced in a study of T-cell memory formation after mild COVID-19. TCRdb processed the 5' RACE reads anew with MiXCR; each CDR3 protein has one entry. The table records fewer than 400,000 distinct CDR3 sequences, under 15% of them present only once. What was sequenced was PBMCs or a T cell subset sorted from them (not recorded which). The receptor set was obtained from a man in his late teens or twenties who had mild COVID-19 (a few samples of this study predate the infection). Cell type and time point are not known.

V gene TRBV10-3 combines with J gene TRBJ2-1; 9 bases align to TRBD1. The CDR3 runs 13 residues. The germline V gene encodes CDR1 ENHRY and CDR2 SYGVKD. Unmatched junction bases numbered 6, after V lost 6 bases and J lost 9 bases. CDR3 amino acids: CAISWTGDGEQFF. In DNA, the CDR3 is TGTGCCATCAGCTGGACAGGGGACGGTGAGCAGTTCTTC.

The chain has TRBV5-1 and TRBJ1-4; the match to TRBD1 covers 7 bases. V lost 3 bases, J lost 0 bases, and 2 bases stayed unmatched. Germline assignment: CDR1 SGHRS and CDR2 YFSETQ. The CDR3 runs 15 residues. The chain's CDR3 is CASSSGTATNEKLFF. Here the CDR3 DNA reads TGCGCCAGCAGCTCTGGGACAGCAACTAATGAAAAACTGTTTTTT.

J is TRBJ1-5 and V is TRBV9; D ambiguous. Trimming shortened V by 3 bases and J by 0 bases, and 7 bases separated the two germline ends. Per germline, CDR1 SGDLS and CDR2 YYNGEE. The CDR3 is 14 residues long. DNA of the CDR3: TGTGCCAGCAGCGGAGACAATAGCAATCAGCCCCAGCATTTT. This codes for CASSGDNSNQPQHF.

This clonotype was detected many times. In DNA, the CDR3 is TGTGCCAGCAGTTACTCGACTAGCGGGATCCCATACAATGAGCAGTTCTTC. This translates into CASSYSTSGIPYNEQFF. The rearrangement uses TRBV6-5 and TRBJ2-1; TRBD2 aligns across 11 bases. The ends lost 0 bases at V and 4 bases at J; junction bases unmatched: 5. Germline V lookup: CDR1 MNHEY, CDR2 SVGAGI. The length of the CDR3 is 17 residues.

This chain links TRBV2 with TRBJ1-1; 8 bases match TRBD1. From germline, CDR1 is SNHLY and CDR2 FYNNEI. CDR3 size: 14 residues. Germline trimming cut 7 bases from V and 5 bases from J; bases unmatched to any gene: 9. CDR3 loop: CASNPQGGRTEAFF. CDR3 nucleotide sequence: TGTGCCAGCAACCCACAGGGGGGACGTACTGAAGCTTTCTTT.

There are many counts of this clonotype. In nucleotides, the CDR3 is TGCAGCACTGCGTTTGGATACGAGCAGTACTTC. It specifies CSTAFGYEQYF. J is TRBJ2-7 and V is TRBV29-1, with D unclear. The CDR3 totals 11 residues. CDR1 is SQVTM and CDR2 is ANQGSEA in the germline V gene. The V gene lost 8 bases and the J gene lost 4 bases, with 12 bases spanning the gap.

The V gene is TRBV27, the J gene TRBJ1-2; the match to TRBD1 covers 10 bases. The germline CDR1 and CDR2 sequences are MNHEY and SMNVEV (reference sequence). The CDR3 has 14 amino acids. V dropped 7 bases and J dropped 4; count of bases not matched to a gene: 6. The CDR3 loop reads CASKGQGSAYGYTF. CDR3 bases: TGTGCCAGCAAGGGACAGGGGTCGGCCTATGGCTACACCTTC.

In its sample, this clonotype was seen a few times. The chain is built from TRBV13 and TRBJ1-6; 10 bases fit TRBD1. This CDR3 contains 14 residues. Germline V lookup: CDR1 PRHDT, CDR2 FYEKMQ (reference sequence). V lost 5 bases to trimming and J lost 7 bases; unmatched junction nucleotides: 2. CDR3 DNA sequence: TGTGCCAGCAGCATGACAGGGGGCAATTCACCCCTCCACTTT. It yields the protein CASSMTGGNSPLHF.

This clonotype was observed a handful of times. The rearrangement uses TRBV20-1 and TRBJ2-5; possibly TRBD2 for D (5 bases). The CDR3 spans 13 residues. CDR1 is DFQATT and CDR2 is SNEGSKA in the germline V gene (reference sequence). DNA of the CDR3: TGCAGCGTTCCCGGGGTCGGTGGGGAGACCCAGTACTTC. Translation: CSVPGVGGETQYF.

This clonotype appeared a few times. The chain is built from TRBV4-3 and TRBJ1-4; TRBD1 agrees at 7 bases. V shed 3 bases, J shed 7 bases, and the junction held 5 bases outside the gene matches. CDR1 and CDR2 (germline): LGHNA, YSLEER. The CDR3 covers 14 residues. The CDR3 loop reads CASSQGGQSEKLFF. In nucleotides, the CDR3 is TGCGCCAGCAGCCAGGGGGGACAGTCTGAAAAACTGTTTTTT.

In this sample, this clonotype turned up a few times. The chain is built from TRBV20-1 and TRBJ1-6; no clear D. Germline CDR1 is DFQATT and CDR2 is SNEGSKA (reference sequence). This CDR3 is built from 14 residues. Trimming removed 3 bases from V and 0 bases from J, with 6 bases in between. CDR3 amino acids: CSASVSSYNSPLHF. The CDR3 DNA reads TGCAGTGCTAGCGTCAGCTCCTATAATTCACCCCTCCACTTT.

There are a few counts of this clonotype. J is TRBJ1-1 and V is TRBV12-3 or TRBV12-4, with 7 bases fitting TRBD1. The CDR3 spans 14 residues. V lost 5 bases and J lost 1; bases outside the gene matches: 4. The CDR3 protein is CASSVWTGNTEAFF. As DNA, the CDR3 is TGTGCCAGCAGTGTCTGGACAGGGAACACTGAAGCTTTCTTT.

This clonotype was seen more than once but under ten times. V is TRBV2 and J is TRBJ2-3; D ambiguous. Trimming pared 5 bases from V and 7 bases from J, leaving 10 bases between. There are 12 residues in the CDR3. The germline V gene has CDR1 SNHLY and CDR2 FYNNEI. In nucleotides, the CDR3 is TGTGCCAGCAGTTATGAGCTGAATACGCAGTATTTT. Translating gives CASSYELNTQYF.

The rearrangement links TRBV6-2 or TRBV6-3 to TRBJ2-7; 7 positions agree with TRBD1. CDR3 length equals 14 residues. The germline gives CDR1 MNHEY, CDR2 SVGEGT. Trimming took 2 bases from V and 4 from J; bases not matched to a gene: 5. CDR3 region: CASSYEGQIYEQYV. In DNA, the CDR3 is TGTGCCAGCAGTTACGAGGGACAGATATACGAGCAGTACGTC.

This clonotype was observed a few times. The V gene is TRBV14, the J gene TRBJ2-3; possibly TRBD1 for D (6 bases). The CDR3 covers 15 residues. Germline CDR1 reads SGHDN; CDR2 reads FVKESK. Trimming shortened V by 1 base and J by 7 bases, and 15 bases separated the two germline ends. CDR3 region: CASSQGWGRSHTQYF. The CDR3 DNA sequence: TGTGCCAGCAGCCAAGGTTGGGGGCGCAGCCATACGCAGTATTTT.